This T cell receptor beta chain was retrieved from a study of CD8 T cells in Susac syndrome. Sequencing targeted TCR beta in T cells from blood (CD8+ and CD4+). An input of about 0.45 to 1 ug of RNA was subjected to reverse transcription using random hexamers. Multiplex immunoSEQ PCR targeted 54 Vbeta and 13 Jbeta TCR beta segments. TCRdb recomputed calls from the immunoSEQ multiplex PCR reads with MiXCR, one row per CDR3 protein. The data hold 55,000 to 85,000 distinct CDR3 sequences, with 96% observed a single time. The TCR sequence derives from a human donor with multiple sclerosis. The sample was CD4+ T cells from PBMCs.

In DNA, the CDR3 is TGTGCCAGCAGCGTAGCCGGTGGGAATTCACCCCTCCACTTT. Translation: CASSVAGGNSPLHF. The chain combines TRBV9 with TRBJ1-6; no firm D call. Trimming took off 0 bases at V and 7 bases at J, with 8 bases between the two ends. The CDR3 covers 14 residues. CDR1 is SGDLS and CDR2 is YYNGEE in the germline V gene. Full variable domain (missing parts from reference TRBV9 and TRBJ1-6): DSGVTQTPKHLITATGQRVTLRCSPRSGDLSVYWYQQSLDQGLQFLIQYYNGEERAKGNILERFSAQQFPDLHSELNLSSLELGDSALYFCASSVAGGNSPLHFGNGTRLTVT.